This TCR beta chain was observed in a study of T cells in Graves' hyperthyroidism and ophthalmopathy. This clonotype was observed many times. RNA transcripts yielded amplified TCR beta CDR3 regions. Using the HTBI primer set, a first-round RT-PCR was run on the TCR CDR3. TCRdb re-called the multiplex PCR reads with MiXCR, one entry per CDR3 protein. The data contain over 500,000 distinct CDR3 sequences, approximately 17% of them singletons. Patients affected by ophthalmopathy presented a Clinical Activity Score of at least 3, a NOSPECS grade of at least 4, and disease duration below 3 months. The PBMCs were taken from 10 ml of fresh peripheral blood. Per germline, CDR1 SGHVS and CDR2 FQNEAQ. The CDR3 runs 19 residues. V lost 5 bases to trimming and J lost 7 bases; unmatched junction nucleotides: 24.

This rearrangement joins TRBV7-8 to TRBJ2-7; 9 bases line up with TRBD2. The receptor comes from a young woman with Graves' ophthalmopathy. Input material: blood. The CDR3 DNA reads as TGTGCCAGCAGCCCATCGTACCTCTCTTCGGCGGGAGGGCCGGGGGAGCAGTACTTC. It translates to CASSPSYLSSAGGPGEQYF.